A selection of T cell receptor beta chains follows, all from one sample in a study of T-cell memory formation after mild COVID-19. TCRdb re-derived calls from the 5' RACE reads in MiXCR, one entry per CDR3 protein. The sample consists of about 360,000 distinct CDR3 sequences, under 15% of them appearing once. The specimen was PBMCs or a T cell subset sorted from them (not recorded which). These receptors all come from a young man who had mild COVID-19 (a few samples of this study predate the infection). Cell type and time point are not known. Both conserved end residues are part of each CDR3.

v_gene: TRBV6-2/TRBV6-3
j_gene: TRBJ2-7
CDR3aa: CASNEQYF

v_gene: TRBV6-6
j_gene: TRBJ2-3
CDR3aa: CASSNRDRGLAIDTQYF

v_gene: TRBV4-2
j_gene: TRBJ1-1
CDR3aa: CASQVTGSAEAFF

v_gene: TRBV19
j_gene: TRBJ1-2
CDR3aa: CASYAAPHYGYTF

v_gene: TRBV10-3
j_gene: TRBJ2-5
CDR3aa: CAISEQGLETQYF

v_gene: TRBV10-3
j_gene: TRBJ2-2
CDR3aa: CAISGLAGGNTGELFF

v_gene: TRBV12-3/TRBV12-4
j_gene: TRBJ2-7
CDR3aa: CASKGGSLYEQYF

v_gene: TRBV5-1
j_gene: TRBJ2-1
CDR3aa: CASSPGTGNNEQFF

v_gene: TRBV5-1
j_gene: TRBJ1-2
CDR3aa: CASSLRDSSNYGYTF

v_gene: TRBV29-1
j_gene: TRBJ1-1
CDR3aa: CSVDRALNTEAFF

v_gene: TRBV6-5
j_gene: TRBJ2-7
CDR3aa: CASSYSPRSFYEQYF

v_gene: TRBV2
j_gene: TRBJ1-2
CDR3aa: CASSPQGDHRGYTF

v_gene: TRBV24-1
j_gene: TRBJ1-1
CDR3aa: CATSEDGDTEAFF

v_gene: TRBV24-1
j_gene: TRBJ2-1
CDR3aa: CATSDWGQGGYNEQFF

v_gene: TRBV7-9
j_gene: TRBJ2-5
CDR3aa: CASSHLPGQEETQYF

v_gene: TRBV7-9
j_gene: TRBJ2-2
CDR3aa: CASSLALGSTPGELFF

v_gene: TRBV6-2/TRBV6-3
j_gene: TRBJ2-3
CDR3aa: CASRLAGLTDTQYF

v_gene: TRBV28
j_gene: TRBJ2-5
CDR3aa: CASWAGRWGAQYF

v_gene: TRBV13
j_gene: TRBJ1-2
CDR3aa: CASSLDSRADGYTF

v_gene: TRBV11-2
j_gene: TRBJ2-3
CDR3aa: CASIRRLGGGNTDTQYF

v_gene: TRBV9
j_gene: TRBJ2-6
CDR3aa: CASSQSPGANVLTF

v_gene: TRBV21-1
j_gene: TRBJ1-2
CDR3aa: CASSKEGTGSYGYTF

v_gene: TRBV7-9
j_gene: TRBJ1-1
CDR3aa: CASSFVGRQNEAFF

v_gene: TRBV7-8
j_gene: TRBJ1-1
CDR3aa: CASSLAGGIGAFF

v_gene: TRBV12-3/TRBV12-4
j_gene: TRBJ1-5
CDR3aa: CASSQTGSNQPQHF

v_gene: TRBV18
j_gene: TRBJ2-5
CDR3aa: CASSPGLAAAGETQYF

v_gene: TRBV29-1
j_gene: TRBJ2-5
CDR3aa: CSVDGLAGYKETQYF

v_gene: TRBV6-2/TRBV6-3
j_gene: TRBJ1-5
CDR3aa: CASSYSGQGANNQPQHF

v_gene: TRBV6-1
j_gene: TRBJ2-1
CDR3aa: CASRAPDYNEQFF